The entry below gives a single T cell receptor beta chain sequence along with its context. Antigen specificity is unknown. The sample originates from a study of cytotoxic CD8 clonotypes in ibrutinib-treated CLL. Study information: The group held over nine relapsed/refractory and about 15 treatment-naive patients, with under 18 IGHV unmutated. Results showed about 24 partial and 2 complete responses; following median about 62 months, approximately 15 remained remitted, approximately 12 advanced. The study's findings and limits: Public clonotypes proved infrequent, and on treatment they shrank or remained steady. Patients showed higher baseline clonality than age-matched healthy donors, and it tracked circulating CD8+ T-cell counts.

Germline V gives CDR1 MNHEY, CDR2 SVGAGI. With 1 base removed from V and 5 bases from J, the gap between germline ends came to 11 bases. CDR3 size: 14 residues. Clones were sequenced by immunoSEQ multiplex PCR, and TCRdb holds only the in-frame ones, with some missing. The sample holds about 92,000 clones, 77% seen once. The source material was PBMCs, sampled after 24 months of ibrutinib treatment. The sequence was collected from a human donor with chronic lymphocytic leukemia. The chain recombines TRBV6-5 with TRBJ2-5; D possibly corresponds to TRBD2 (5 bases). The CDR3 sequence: CASSYYGVGETQYF. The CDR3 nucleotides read TGTGCCAGCAGTTACTACGGGGTAGGGGAGACCCAGTACTTC.